The 30 T cell receptor beta chains below come from one sample, sequenced in a study of cytomegalovirus exposure and HLA in healthy donors (TCRdb year 2017). Receptors were amplified or captured by the immunoSEQ multiplex PCR assay. A mixture of 60 forward primers for TCR Vbeta segments and 13 reverse primers for TCR Jbeta segments was used in the multiplex PCR. Imported from immuneACCESS, the table was reduced by TCRdb to in-frame sequences with V and J called. These copies leave out some clones; in studies compared against another copy, an unresolved V gene accounts for under half, and the cause of the remainder is not known. Within this sample are about 130,000 clones, with roughly 70% of them counted one time only. 3% to 4.5% of the sample is held by the ten biggest clonotypes. The sample taken for sequencing was PBMCs. The source is a man aged 25-40 years in good health and CMV-seronegative.

This clone was seen only a few times. The V and J genes are TRBV27 and TRBJ2-3; the match to TRBD1 covers 8 bases. CDR3 length equals 15 residues. With 8 bases clipped from V and 0 bases from J, the junction kept 7 bases outside the gene matches. Looked up from germline, CDR1 is MNHEY and CDR2 is SMNVEV (reference sequence). CDR3 in amino acids: CASSRGPPSTDTQYF. The DNA of the CDR3 is TGTGCCAGCTCCAGGGGGCCCCCTAGCACAGATACGCAGTATTTT.

This sequence joins TRBV11-2 and TRBJ2-6, with 8 bases aligning to TRBD1. This CDR3 is 15 amino acids long. Germline lookup yields CDR1 SGHAT and CDR2 FQNNGV. The trim removed 4 bases at V and 2 bases at J, leaving 1 base unmatched. CDR3 DNA: TGTGCCAGCAGCTGGACAGGGCCTGGGGCCAACGTCCTGACTTTC. Translation gives CASSWTGPGANVLTF.

The gene calls are TRBV5-1 and TRBJ1-4; weak D call: TRBD1 (6 bases). From germline, CDR1 is SGHRS and CDR2 YFSETQ. Deletions cut 6 bases from V and 8 bases from J, with 11 bases between. CDR3 length equals 12 residues. The CDR3: CASKRGGEKLFF. The CDR3 bases are TGCGCCAGCAAAAGGGGGGGCGAAAAACTGTTTTTT.

This chain uses TRBV5-6 with TRBJ1-1, with D unresolved. Looked up from germline, CDR1 is SGHDT and CDR2 is YYEEEE. The ends were cut back, 2 bases at V and 4 bases at J, with 12 bases in the middle. The CDR3 contains 14 residues. The CDR3 DNA reads TGTGCCAGCAGCTTTTCCGGTCGGGGCACTGAAGCTTTCTTT. Amino acid sequence: CASSFSGRGTEAFF.

This clone showed up just once. The chain carries TRBV7-3 and TRBJ1-1, with D unresolved. Germline-derived CDR1 and CDR2 are SGHTA and FQGTGA. The CDR3 runs to 14 residues. Trimming shortened V by 5 bases and J by 2 bases, and 12 bases separated the two germline ends. The CDR3 bases are TGTGCCAGCAGCCCTCAGGCCACTAACACTGAAGCTTTCTTT. It specifies CASSPQATNTEAFF. The full variable domain, in which reference TRBV7-3 and TRBJ1-1 provide the parts outside the CDR3, is GAGVSQTPSNKVTEKGKYVELRCDPISGHTALYWYRQSLGQGPEFLIYFQGTGAADDSGLPNDRFFAVRPEGSVSTLKIQRTERGDSAVYLCASSPQATNTEAFFGQGTRLTVV.

This chain uses TRBV7-9 with TRBJ2-1; possibly TRBD2 for D (6 bases). The CDR3 runs 16 residues. The germline CDR1 and CDR2 sequences are SEHNR and FQNEAQ (reference sequence). Trimming removed 2 bases at V and 3 bases at J, with 14 bases between. In nucleotides, the CDR3 is TGTGCCAGCAGCTTACTTCCTGCGGGGCGCTACAATGAGCAGTTCTTC. This codes for CASSLLPAGRYNEQFF.

CDR3 protein: CAVFGQGGNEQFF. DNA for the CDR3: TGTGCCGTTTTTGGGCAGGGTGGGAATGAGCAGTTCTTC. The rearrangement links TRBV25-1 to TRBJ2-1; D may be TRBD1 (5 bases). The CDR3 extends over 13 amino acids. In germline, CDR1 is MGHDK, CDR2 SYGVNS. Trimming shortened V by 11 bases and J by 7 bases, and 18 bases separated the two germline ends.

The chain carries TRBV7-8 and TRBJ2-1, with 8 bases that match TRBD2. The germline CDR1 and CDR2 sequences are SGHVS and FQNEAQ. The CDR3 sequence is 14 residues long. The junction had 9 bases not matched to a gene; V was cut back by 6 bases and J by 8 bases. The CDR3 DNA reads as TGTGCCAGCAGGCAACGACTAGCGTCAGATGAGCAGTTCTTC. It yields the protein CASRQRLASDEQFF.

This clone was found a few times. The chain employs TRBV19 and TRBJ1-6; 8 nucleotides align to TRBD1. CDR1 is LNHDA and CDR2 is SQIVND in the germline V gene (reference sequence). V was pared by 2 bases and J by 7 bases, with 4 bases of the junction left unmatched. The CDR3 is made up of 15 amino acids. The DNA for the CDR3 is TGTGCCAGTAGTATAAGGGCAGGGGGCAATTCACCCCTCCACTTT. The encoded protein is CASSIRAGGNSPLHF. The complete variable domain, with remaining parts taken from reference TRBV19 and TRBJ1-6, reads DGGITQSPKYLFRKEGQNVTLSCEQNLNHDAMYWYRQDPGQGLRLIYYSQIVNDFQKGDIAEGYSVSREKKESFPLTVTSAQKNPTAFYLCASSIRAGGNSPLHFGNGTRLTVT.

The V gene is TRBV5-1, the J gene TRBJ1-1; D not resolved. Germline CDR1 and CDR2: SGHRS and YFSETQ. There are 15 residues in the CDR3. V was pared by 0 bases and J by 6 bases, with 15 bases between. CDR3 sequence: CASSLVGTPLSEAFF. The CDR3 bases are TGCGCCAGCAGCTTGGTGGGCACCCCCCTATCTGAAGCTTTCTTT.

Note on this clone: The conserved phenylalanine or tryptophan is not found at the CDR3 terminus, so this likely reflects a read error. It is unclear where the CDR3 begins or ends on the DNA, so no DNA is shown, and the CDR3 is as TCRdb lists it. This sequence joins TRBV10-1 and TRBJ2-3; the table gives TRBD1 as D, unverified against the DNA. Germline CDR1 reads WNHNN; CDR2 reads SYGVQD (reference sequence). The CDR3 spans 11 residues, counting both ends. The CDR3 protein is CASSAPGPTLS.

The table lists this clone with a count of one. The chain carries TRBV6-1 and TRBJ1-4, with D unclear. Per germline, CDR1 MNHNS and CDR2 SASEGT. This CDR3 spans 16 amino acids. V was trimmed by 2 bases and J by 3 bases, leaving 13 bases between them. CDR3 sequence (DNA): TGTGCCAGCAGTGAAATATTCGGACTTTCTAATGAAAAACTGTTTTTT. Its protein is CASSEIFGLSNEKLFF.

The chain carries TRBV29-1 and TRBJ2-2, with unresolved D. Trimming removed 5 bases at V and 1 base at J, with 5 bases between. CDR1 SQVTM and CDR2 ANQGSEA come from the germline V gene. The CDR3 has 12 amino acids. The chain's CDR3 is CSVRQNTGELFF. The CDR3 DNA reads as TGCAGCGTTAGACAGAACACCGGGGAGCTGTTTTTT.

This chain joins TRBV10-1 and TRBJ2-2, with 9 bases identical to TRBD1. The CDR3 contains 14 residues. Germline values: CDR1 WNHNN, CDR2 SYGVQD (reference sequence). V shed 6 bases and J 1 base; nucleotides not matched to a gene: 0. CDR3 DNA sequence: TGCGCCAGCAGGGGACAGGGGAACACCGGGGAGCTGTTTTTT. Its protein product is CASRGQGNTGELFF.

This clone was seen only a few times. The chain carries TRBV27 and TRBJ1-2; D remains ambiguous. Germline CDR1 and CDR2: MNHEY and SMNVEV (reference sequence). This CDR3 spans 12 amino acids. V lost 11 bases and J 5 bases, leaving 15 bases between the germline ends. CDR3 DNA: TGTGCCTACGAGAGGGAGCGGTATGGCTACACCTTC. Its protein product is CAYERERYGYTF.

The J gene is TRBJ1-2, the V gene TRBV5-3; TRBD1 is a possible D gene (6 bases). TRBV5-3 counts as an open reading frame of uncertain function. The CDR3 spans 14 residues. The V end lost 0 bases, the J end lost 3 bases, and 9 bases lay between the germline ends. The CDR3 is CARSLDRVDYGYTF. The CDR3 DNA reads as TGTGCCAGAAGCTTGGACAGGGTCGACTATGGCTACACCTTC.

The CDR3 spells CASSFQGNGYTF. The CDR3 DNA follows: TGTGCCAGCAGTTTCCAGGGAAATGGCTACACCTTC. The genes are TRBV27 and TRBJ1-2; a possible D gene is TRBD1 (5 bases). Germline V lookup: CDR1 MNHEY, CDR2 SMNVEV (reference sequence). V was clipped by 3 bases and J by 6 bases, with 8 bases between them. The CDR3 is 12 amino acids.

The chain links TRBV5-8 to TRBJ1-1; the match to TRBD1 covers 7 bases. V trimming: 3 bases; J trimming: 11 bases; junction bases outside the gene matches: 13. In germline, CDR1 is SGHTS, CDR2 YDEGEE. This CDR3 is built from 14 residues. The CDR3 nucleotides read TGTGCCAGCAGCTACGAGACAGGGTCCAACTTGGCTTTCTTT. Translated: CASSYETGSNLAFF.

This chain links TRBV12-5 with TRBJ2-3; D unclear. The germline V gene has CDR1 LGHNT and CDR2 FRNRAP. The CDR3 runs 17 residues. Trimming pared 5 bases from V and 1 base from J, leaving 19 bases between. The CDR3 DNA is TGTGCTAGTGGTACCTCTCTGGCAGCAACAGGCACAGATACGCAGTATTTT. Protein: CASGTSLAATGTDTQYF.

This clone is a singleton in its sample. At one end, the junction sequence differs from germline, possibly due to a read error. The CDR3 loop is CSSSKEDYGYTF. In DNA, the CDR3 is TGTTCCAGCAGCAAAGAGGACTATGGCTACACCTTC. The gene calls are TRBV7-9 and TRBJ1-2; no clear D. CDR1 is SEHNR and CDR2 is FQNEAQ in the germline V gene (reference sequence). There are 12 residues in the CDR3.

The CDR3 DNA follows: TGTGCCAGCAGCGCCTTGGTTCAGGGTATCGGGGAGCTGTTTTTT. It specifies CASSALVQGIGELFF. The rearrangement links TRBV9 to TRBJ2-2; D possibly corresponds to TRBD1 (5 bases). This CDR3 has 15 residues. Germline CDR1 and CDR2: SGDLS and YYNGEE. V dropped 3 bases and J dropped 7 bases, with 16 bases sitting between them.

V is TRBV28 and J is TRBJ1-2, with 11 bases lining up with TRBD1. Unmatched junction bases numbered 1, after V lost 5 bases and J lost 2 bases. Germline V CDR1 and CDR2: MDHEN, SYDVKM. The CDR3 spans 14 residues. The chain's CDR3 is CASSRTGGNYGYTF. CDR3 nucleotides: TGTGCCAGCAGTCGGACAGGGGGCAACTATGGCTACACCTTC.

About this clone itself: In the same sample, other DNA sequences code for this CDR3. The chain uses TRBV4-3 and TRBJ1-1, with D possibly matching TRBD1 (5 bases). With 1 base removed from V and 4 bases from J, the gap between germline ends came to 7 bases. This CDR3 spans 13 amino acids. The germline V gene has CDR1 LGHNA and CDR2 YSLEER. The CDR3 reads CASSQARGTEAFF. In nucleotides, the CDR3 is TGCGCCAGCAGCCAAGCAAGGGGCACTGAAGCTTTCTTT.

A note on this clone: This same CDR3 is encoded by further DNA sequences in the sample. This chain connects TRBV4-1 to TRBJ2-2, with D tentatively TRBD1 (6 bases). The CDR3 contains 16 residues. With 3 bases removed from V and 2 bases from J, the gap between germline ends came to 13 bases. Germline values: CDR1 MGHRA, CDR2 YSYEKL. The CDR3, as DNA: TGCGCCAGCAGCCAGGGGTGGGGGCCCAACACCGGGGAGCTGTTTTTT. It specifies CASSQGWGPNTGELFF.

The table lists this clone with a few counts. The chain links TRBV10-3 to TRBJ2-1; tentatively, D is TRBD2 (7 bases). Germline values: CDR1 ENHRY, CDR2 SYGVKD. The CDR3 is 18 residues long. Trimming stripped 8 bases from V and 7 bases from J, with 30 bases between. For the CDR3, the DNA is TGTGCCATCCGAGCGTGGGAGGGGGGGGAAGAAATGAAGAATGAGCAGTTCTTC. Its protein is CAIRAWEGGEEMKNEQFF.

The gene calls are TRBV28 and TRBJ2-2; TRBD1 is a possible D gene (5 bases). V lost 3 bases and J lost 5, with 10 bases in between. Germline loops: CDR1 MDHEN, CDR2 SYDVKM. CDR3 length: 14 residues. The DNA for the CDR3 is TGTGCCAGCAGTTTTGTAGGGGCGACCGGGGAGCTGTTTTTT. Amino acids: CASSFVGATGELFF.

V usage is TRBV30 and J usage is TRBJ2-5, with TRBD2 identical over 8 bases. Germline CDR1 reads GTSNPN; CDR2 reads SVGIG (reference sequence). With V trimmed by 5 bases and J by 5 bases, 7 bases remained unmatched. CDR3 length: 13 residues. The CDR3: CAWGSGGRETQYF. CDR3 coding DNA: TGTGCCTGGGGGTCGGGAGGGCGCGAGACCCAGTACTTC.

V gene TRBV4-3 combines with J gene TRBJ2-5; no definite D call. The better agreement between TRBJ2-7 and the DNA end casts doubt on the J call. Per the germline V gene, CDR1 is LGHNA and CDR2 is YSLEER. The CDR3 runs 14 residues. The CDR3, as DNA: TGCGCCAGCAGCCAAGATCCGAGAGTCTACGAGCAGTACTTC. Amino acids: CASSQDPRVYEQYF.

This clone was counted between two and nine times. The chain uses TRBV5-6 and TRBJ1-1; 10 nucleotides agree with TRBD1. V shed 4 bases, J shed 3 bases, and the junction held 9 bases outside the gene matches. The CDR3 is 16 amino acids. CDR1 SGHDT and CDR2 YYEEEE come from the germline V gene. CDR3 in DNA: TGTGCCAGCAGCCCTATTATGGGACAGGGGTACACTGAAGCTTTCTTT. It codes for CASSPIMGQGYTEAFF.

The chain links TRBV6-1 to TRBJ2-3; no clear D gene. V lost 8 bases to trimming and J lost 2 bases, with 11 bases between them. Germline CDR1 is MNHNS and CDR2 is SASEGT. The CDR3 totals 13 residues. The CDR3 nucleotides read TGTGCCAGCTCGCCATACTACACAGATACGCAGTATTTT. Protein product: CASSPYYTDTQYF.